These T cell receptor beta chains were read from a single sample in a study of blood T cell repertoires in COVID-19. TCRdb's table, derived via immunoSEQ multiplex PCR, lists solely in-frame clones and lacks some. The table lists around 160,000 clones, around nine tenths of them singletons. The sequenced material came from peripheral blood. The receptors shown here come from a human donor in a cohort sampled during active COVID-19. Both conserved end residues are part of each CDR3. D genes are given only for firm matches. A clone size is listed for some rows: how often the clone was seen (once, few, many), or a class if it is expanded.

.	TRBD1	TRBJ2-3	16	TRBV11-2	CASSRLDRGNTDTQYF	TGTGCCAGCAGCAGACTCGACAGGGGAAACACAGATACGCAGTATTTT
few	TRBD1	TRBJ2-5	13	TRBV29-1	CSVRLTGQETQYF	TGCAGCGTTAGGTTGACAGGGCAAGAGACCCAGTACTTC
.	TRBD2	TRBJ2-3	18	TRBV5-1	CASSSGLAGAARTDTQYF	TGCGCCAGCAGCAGCGGACTAGCGGGGGCCGCACGCACAGATACGCAGTATTTT
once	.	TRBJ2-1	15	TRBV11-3	CASSLGGSGDNEQFF	TGTGCCAGCAGCTTAGGGGGTAGCGGAGACAATGAGCAGTTCTTC
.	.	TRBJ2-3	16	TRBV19	CASSTFGGAATDTQYF	TGTGCCAGTAGTACTTTCGGTGGGGCAGCCACAGATACGCAGTATTTT
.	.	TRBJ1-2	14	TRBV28	CASSFLGQSYGYTF	TGTGCCAGCAGTTTCCTTGGACAGAGCTATGGCTACACCTTC
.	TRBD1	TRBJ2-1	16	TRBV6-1	CASSEAVGQGGNEQFF	TGTGCCAGCAGTGAAGCCGTAGGACAGGGTGGCAATGAGCAGTTCTTC
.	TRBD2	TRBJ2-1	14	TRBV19	CASRLAGGYNEQFF	TGTGCCAGTAGGCTAGCGGGGGGATACAATGAGCAGTTCTTC
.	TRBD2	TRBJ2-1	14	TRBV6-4	CASRPSGTYNEQFF	TGTGCCAGCAGACCTAGCGGGACCTACAATGAGCAGTTCTTC
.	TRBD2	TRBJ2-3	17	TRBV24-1	CATSAPGRGWSTDTQYF	TGTGCCACCAGTGCCCCCGGGCGGGGGTGGAGCACAGATACGCAGTATTTT
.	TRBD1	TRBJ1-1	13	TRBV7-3	CASSLNRDSEAFF	TGTGCCAGCAGCCTGAACCGGGACAGTGAAGCTTTCTTT
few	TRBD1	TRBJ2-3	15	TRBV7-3	CASSEDRGYTDTQYF	TGTGCCAGCAGCGAAGACAGGGGGTACACAGATACGCAGTATTTT
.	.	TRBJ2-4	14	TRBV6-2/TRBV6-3	CASSSVAAKNIQYF	TGTGCCAGCAGTTCGGTAGCCGCCAAAAACATTCAGTACTTC
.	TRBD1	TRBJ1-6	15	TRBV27	CASSLGTGVVSPLHF	TGTGCCAGCAGTTTAGGGACAGGGGTTGTTTCACCCCTCCACTTT
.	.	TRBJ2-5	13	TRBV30	CAWSASGQETQYF	TGTGCCTGGAGTGCATCGGGGCAAGAGACCCAGTACTTC
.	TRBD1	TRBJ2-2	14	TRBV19	CASRDRADTGELFF	TGTGCCAGTAGGGACAGGGCGGACACCGGGGAGCTGTTTTTT
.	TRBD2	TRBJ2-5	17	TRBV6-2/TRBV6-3	CASSYGSLAGGPETQYF	TGTGCCAGCAGTTACGGGTCGTTAGCGGGAGGTCCAGAGACCCAGTACTTC
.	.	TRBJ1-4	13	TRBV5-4	CASRIRGEEKLFF	TGTGCCAGCAGAATCCGGGGGGAGGAAAAACTGTTTTTT
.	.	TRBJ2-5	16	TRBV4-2	CASSRTIGLSQETQYF	TGTGCCAGCAGCCGCACTATAGGACTATCCCAAGAGACCCAGTACTTC
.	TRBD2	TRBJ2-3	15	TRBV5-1	CASSLATSGTDTQYF	TGCGCCAGCAGCTTGGCCACTAGCGGGACAGATACGCAGTATTTT
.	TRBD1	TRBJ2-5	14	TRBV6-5	CASRTGLYQETQYF	TGTGCCAGCAGGACAGGGCTGTACCAAGAGACCCAGTACTTC
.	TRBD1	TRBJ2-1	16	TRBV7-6	CASSLWMQGTDNEQFF	TGTGCCAGCAGCTTATGGATGCAGGGGACAGACAATGAGCAGTTCTTC
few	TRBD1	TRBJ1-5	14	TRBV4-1	CASSLRTGDQPQHF	TGCGCCAGCAGCCTCCGGACAGGCGATCAGCCCCAGCATTTT
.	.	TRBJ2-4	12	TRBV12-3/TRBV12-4	CASSFGKNIQYF	TGTGCCAGCAGTTTCGGGAAAAACATTCAGTACTTC
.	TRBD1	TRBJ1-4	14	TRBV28	CASSLTGDHEKLFF	TGTGCCAGCAGTTTGACAGGGGATCATGAAAAACTGTTTTTT
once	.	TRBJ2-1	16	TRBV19	CASSQPATSSYNEQFF	TGTGCCAGTAGTCAGCCGGCGACTAGCTCCTACAATGAGCAGTTCTTC
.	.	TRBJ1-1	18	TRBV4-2	CASSQDFRSWDMNTEAFF	TGTGCCAGCAGCCAAGATTTTCGGTCCTGGGACATGAACACTGAAGCTTTCTTT
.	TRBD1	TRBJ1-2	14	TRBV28	CASSVKGTGDGYTF	TGTGCCAGCAGTGTGAAAGGGACAGGGGATGGCTACACCTTC
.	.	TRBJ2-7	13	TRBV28	CASGDTTSYEQYF	TGTGCCAGCGGGGACACAACCTCCTACGAGCAGTACTTC
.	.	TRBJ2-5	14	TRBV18	CASSPPASVETQYF	TGTGCCAGCTCACCACCGGCCAGCGTGGAGACCCAGTACTTC
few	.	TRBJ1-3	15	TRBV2	CASALNRAVGNTIYF	TGTGCCAGCGCGCTAAACAGGGCGGTTGGAAACACCATATATTTT
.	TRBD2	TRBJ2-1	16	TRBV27	CASTRTSGTSYNEQFF	TGTGCCAGCACGCGGACTAGCGGGACCTCCTACAATGAGCAGTTCTTC
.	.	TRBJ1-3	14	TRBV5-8	CASSSGSIGNTIYF	TGTGCCAGCAGCTCCGGGAGTATAGGAAACACCATATATTTT
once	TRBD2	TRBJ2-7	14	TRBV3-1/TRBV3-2	CASSVREGTYEQYF	TGTGCCAGCAGCGTCCGGGAGGGTACCTACGAGCAGTACTTC
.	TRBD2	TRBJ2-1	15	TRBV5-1	CASSYLAGGNNEQFF	TGCGCCAGCAGCTACCTAGCGGGAGGGAACAATGAGCAGTTCTTC
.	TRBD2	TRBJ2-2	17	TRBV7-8	CASSYRGVAGGTGELFF	TGTGCCAGCAGCTACCGCGGTGTAGCGGGGGGGACCGGGGAGCTGTTTTTT
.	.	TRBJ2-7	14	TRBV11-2	CASSLEPGVGQQYF	TGTGCCAGCAGCTTAGAACCCGGGGTCGGGCAGCAGTACTTC
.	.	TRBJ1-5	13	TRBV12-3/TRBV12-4	CASRRQGNQPQHF	TGTGCCAGCCGCCGTCAGGGAAATCAGCCCCAGCATTTT
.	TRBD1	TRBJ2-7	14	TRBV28	CASRQTGGVYEQYF	TGTGCCAGCAGGCAGACAGGGGGCGTTTACGAGCAGTACTTC
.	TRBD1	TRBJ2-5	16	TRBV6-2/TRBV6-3	CASSPKGTGGLETQYF	TGTGCCAGCAGCCCTAAAGGGACAGGGGGCCTGGAGACCCAGTACTTC
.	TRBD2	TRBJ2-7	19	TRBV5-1	CASSPLTLGASGASGEQYF	TGCGCCAGCAGCCCCCTGACCCTGGGGGCTAGCGGGGCCTCCGGCGAGCAGTACTTC
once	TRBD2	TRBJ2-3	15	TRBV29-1	CSVAGLVIGTDTQYF	TGCAGCGTTGCGGGACTAGTTATTGGAACAGATACGCAGTATTTT
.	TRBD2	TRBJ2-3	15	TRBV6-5	CASSYPGTGGHTQYF	TGTGCCAGCAGTTACCCCGGGACGGGGGGTCATACGCAGTATTTT